These 13 T cell receptor beta chains originate from one sample sequenced in a study of blood T cell repertoires in COVID-19. Method: immunoSEQ multiplex PCR; TCRdb's copy keeps in-frame clones and lacks some. The sample has over 120,000 clones; more than 75% are singletons. The sample was PBMCs or T cells enriched from blood (not recorded which). The receptor source for this set is a man in his fifties or sixties who had recovered from COVID-19.

This clone was counted once. The chain is built from TRBV12-3 or TRBV12-4 and TRBJ2-1; possibly TRBD2 for D (5 bases). There are 13 residues in the CDR3. The V end was cut by 6 bases, the J end by 15 bases, with 21 bases between. The CDR3: CASRGASTEEAFF. As DNA, the CDR3 is TGTGCCAGCAGGGGAGCTAGCACCGAGGAGGCGTTCTTC.

This chain connects TRBV5-1 to TRBJ2-3; 10 positions match TRBD2. The germline CDR1 and CDR2 sequences are SGHRS and YFSETQ. The V gene end was trimmed by 0 bases and the J gene end by 5 bases; junction bases not matched to a gene: 6. This CDR3 has 16 residues. The CDR3 is CASSLAGLAGGDTQYF. CDR3 DNA sequence: TGCGCCAGCAGCTTGGCGGGTTTAGCGGGGGGAGATACGCAGTATTTT.

The rearrangement joins TRBV19 to TRBJ2-2; unclear D gene. V was pared by 5 bases and J by 5 bases, with 6 bases between. This CDR3 region has 12 residues. Germline CDR1 and CDR2: LNHDA and SQIVND (reference sequence). CDR3 sequence reads: CASSHQTGELFF. CDR3 coding DNA: TGTGCCAGTAGTCACCAGACCGGGGAGCTGTTTTTT.

J is TRBJ2-7 and V is TRBV4-1; 8 bases line up with TRBD2. Germline V gives CDR1 MGHRA, CDR2 YSYEKL. Trimming at V came to 4 bases and at J to 0 bases, leaving 5 bases not matched to a gene. The CDR3 is 15 amino acids. The DNA for the CDR3 is TGCGCCAGCAGCCGACTACTAGCGGACTCCTACGAGCAGTACTTC. Protein product: CASSRLLADSYEQYF.

Regarding this clone: One end of the junction fails to match germline, which may point to a read error. The chain links TRBV6-2 or TRBV6-3 to TRBJ1-4, with TRBD1 identical over 9 bases. CDR1 and CDR2 from the germline V gene are MNHEY and SVGEGT. The CDR3 contains 12 residues. The CDR3 DNA is TGTGCCAGCAGTTACTCCTTCCGGGACAGGGTATTT. Amino acids: CASSYSFRDRVF.

Worth noting for this clone: Germline is not matched at one junction end, which may reflect a read error. The V gene is TRBV7-7, the J gene TRBJ1-4; 10 nucleotides agree with TRBD1. Germline-derived CDR1 and CDR2 are SSHAT and FNYEAQ (reference sequence). The CDR3 is 14 amino acids. CDR3 nucleotide sequence: TGTGCTAGCAGTCAAGGGACAGGGGCCGAAAAACTGTTTTTT. This codes for CASSQGTGAEKLFF.

This sequence joins TRBV3-1 (or the pseudogene TRBV3-2) and TRBJ1-1, with a weak D call TRBD1 (6 bases). From germline, CDR1 is LGHDT and CDR2 YNNKEL (reference sequence). V gave up 5 bases and J gave up 5 bases, with 18 bases separating them. The CDR3 totals 15 residues. This CDR3 reads CASSERGGVGTEAFF. DNA of the CDR3: TGTGCCAGCAGCGAAAGAGGGGGTGTAGGGACTGAAGCTTTCTTT.

The chain employs TRBV3-1 (or the pseudogene TRBV3-2) and TRBJ1-1; no reliable D call. The CDR3 length is 13 residues. CDR1 and CDR2 (germline): LGHDT, YNNKEL (reference sequence). The ends were cut back, 3 bases at V and 4 bases at J, with 9 bases in the middle. CDR3 sequence (DNA): TGTGCCAGCAGCCAGGGAGTGGGCACTGAAGCTTTCTTT. It translates to CASSQGVGTEAFF.

The gene calls are TRBV6-5 and TRBJ2-7; 7 nucleotides line up with TRBD2. CDR3 length: 14 residues. Trimming removed 7 bases from V and 4 bases from J; junction bases left unmatched: 10. Germline V gene data show CDR1 as MNHEY and CDR2 as SVGAGI. The CDR3 sequence: CASNEGGLPYEQYF. Written as DNA, the CDR3 is TGTGCCAGCAACGAGGGAGGGCTCCCATACGAGCAGTACTTC.

The rearrangement joins TRBV14 to TRBJ2-1; TRBD2 agrees at 8 bases. Germline V gene sequence: CDR1 SGHDN, CDR2 FVKESK. After removal of 0 bases from V and 4 bases from J, the junction contained 5 bases not matched to a gene. The CDR3 spans 16 residues. In DNA, the CDR3 is TGTGCCAGCAGCCAAGAGGCTAGCGGGTGGTACAATGAGCAGTTCTTC. This codes for CASSQEASGWYNEQFF.

V is TRBV7-8 and J is TRBJ2-7; D gene ambiguous. Germline CDR1 is SGHVS and CDR2 is FQNEAQ. V gave up 1 base and J gave up 6 bases, with 10 bases separating them. The CDR3 totals 13 residues. CDR3 in DNA: TGTGCCAGCAGCTTAGGCCCCCCGGTCGAGCAGTACTTC. This sequence encodes CASSLGPPVEQYF.

The V call is TRBV4-1, the J call TRBJ1-2; TRBD1 aligns across 7 bases. J gave up 2 bases and V 3 bases, and 3 bases lay outside the gene matches. This CDR3 comprises 14 residues. The germline V gene encodes CDR1 MGHRA and CDR2 YSYEKL. The CDR3 DNA follows: TGCGCCAGCAGCCACCAGGGACAGAACTATGGCTACACCTTC. Amino acid sequence: CASSHQGQNYGYTF.

This clone occurred a few times. The chain joins TRBV2 to TRBJ2-7; TRBD2 might be the D (6 bases). The CDR3 has 12 residues. CDR1 SNHLY and CDR2 FYNNEI come from the germline V gene. The V end was cut by 7 bases, the J end by 6 bases, with 13 bases between. The DNA of the CDR3 is TGTGCCAGCACTTATGGGGGGACCGAGCAGTACTTC. This encodes CASTYGGTEQYF.